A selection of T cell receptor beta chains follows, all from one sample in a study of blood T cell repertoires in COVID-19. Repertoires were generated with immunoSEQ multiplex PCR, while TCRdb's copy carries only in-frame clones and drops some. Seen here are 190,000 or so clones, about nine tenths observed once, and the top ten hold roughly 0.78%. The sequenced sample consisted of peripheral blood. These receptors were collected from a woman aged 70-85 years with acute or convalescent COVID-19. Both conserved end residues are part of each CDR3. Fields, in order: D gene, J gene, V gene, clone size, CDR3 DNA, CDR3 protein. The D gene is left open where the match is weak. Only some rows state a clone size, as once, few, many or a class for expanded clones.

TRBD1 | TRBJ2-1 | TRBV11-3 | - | TGTGCCAGCAGCTTGGGACAGGGGAGAGATGAGCAGTTCTTC | CASSLGQGRDEQFF
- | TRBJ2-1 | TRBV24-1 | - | TGTGCCACCAGTGATCAAGACAGAAGGGAGCAGTTCTTC | CATSDQDRREQFF
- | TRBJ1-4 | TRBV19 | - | TGTGCCAGTAGTATAGGATCCGGGGGCGCGGGGGACCGGCTGTTTTTT | CASSIGSGGAGDRLFF
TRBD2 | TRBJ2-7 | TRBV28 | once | TGTGCCAGCAGTCCTGGGACTAGCGGGAGGGTCTACGAGCAGTACTTC | CASSPGTSGRVYEQYF
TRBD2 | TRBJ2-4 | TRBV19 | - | TGTGCCAGTAGTATAGTCCGGACTAGCGGGAGTACTCAGTACTTC | CASSIVRTSGSTQYF
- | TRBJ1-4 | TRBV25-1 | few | TGTGCCAGCAGTTTAAATGAAAAACTGTTTTTT | CASSLNEKLFF
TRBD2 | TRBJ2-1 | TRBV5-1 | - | TGCGCCAGCAGCATCGGGACTAGCGGGAGCCTCGACTATGAGCAGTTCTTC | CASSIGTSGSLDYEQFF
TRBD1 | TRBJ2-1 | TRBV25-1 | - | TGTGCCAGCAGCGCTGCGGGGACAGGGGCCTTGGAGCAGTTCTTC | CASSAAGTGALEQFF
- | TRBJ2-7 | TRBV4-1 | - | TGCGCCAGCAGCCAAGATAGGGGTCCGGGAGCAAAGTTCTACGAGCAGTACTTC | CASSQDRGPGAKFYEQYF
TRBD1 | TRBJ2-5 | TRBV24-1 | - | TGTGCCACCAGTGATGGGACAGAAGAGACCCAGTACTTC | CATSDGTEETQYF
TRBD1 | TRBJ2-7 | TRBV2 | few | TGTGCCAGCAAGGGGGACAGCGTATACGAGCAGTACTTC | CASKGDSVYEQYF
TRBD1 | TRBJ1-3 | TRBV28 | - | TGTGCCAGCACCATAGGACAGGGGGCTAGACTTTCTGGAAACACCATATATTTT | CASTIGQGARLSGNTIYF
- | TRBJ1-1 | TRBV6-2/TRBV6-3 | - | TGTGCCAGCAGTGCCCGCGGGAGAACTGAAGCTTTCTTT | CASSARGRTEAFF
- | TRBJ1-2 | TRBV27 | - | TGTGCCAGCAGCAGTGGGGGGGGGTTTGGCTACACCTTC | CASSSGGGFGYTF
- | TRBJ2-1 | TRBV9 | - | TGTGCCAGCAGCGTGCATGGGAGCGGAGTCTACAATGAGCAGTTCTTC | CASSVHGSGVYNEQFF
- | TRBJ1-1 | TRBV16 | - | TGTGCCAGCAGCCAATATCAGGCGCCGAACACTGAAGCTTTCTTT | CASSQYQAPNTEAFF
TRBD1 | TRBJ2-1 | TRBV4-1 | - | TGCGCCAGCAGCCAAGGGACAGGGAGGTACAATGAGCAGTTCTTC | CASSQGTGRYNEQFF
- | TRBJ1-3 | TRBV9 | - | TGTGCCAGCAGCGTAATAGGTACAGGCAAAGGAAACACCATATATTTT | CASSVIGTGKGNTIYF
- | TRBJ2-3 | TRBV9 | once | TGTGCCAGCAGCGTGACAGCCACAGATACGCAGTATTTT | CASSVTATDTQYF
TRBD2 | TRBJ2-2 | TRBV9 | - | TGTGCCAGCAGCGTAGGGGAGGGCCTAGAGGTCGGGGAGCTGTTTTTT | CASSVGEGLEVGELFF
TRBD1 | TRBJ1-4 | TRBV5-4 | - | TGTGCCAGCAGCCCGGACAGGAGTATCAAACTGTTTTTT | CASSPDRSIKLFF
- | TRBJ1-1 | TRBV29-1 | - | TGCAGCGTTGCAGGGATGAGCTTGCGGACTGAAGCTTTCTTT | CSVAGMSLRTEAFF
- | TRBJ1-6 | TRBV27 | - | TGTGCCAGCAGTTTAACGGATTCACCCCTCCACTTT | CASSLTDSPLHF
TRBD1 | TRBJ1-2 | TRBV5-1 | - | TGCGCCAGCAGCTTCGGGACAGGGGACCCCCTCGGCTACACCTTC | CASSFGTGDPLGYTF
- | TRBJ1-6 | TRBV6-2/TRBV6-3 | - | TGTGCCAGCAGTTACTCCTTTAGCGGCGCCTCCAATTCACCCCTCCACTTT | CASSYSFSGASNSPLHF
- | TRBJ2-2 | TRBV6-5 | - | TGTGCCAGCAGGAGGGGGACCGATCGCACCGGGGAGCTGTTTTTT | CASRRGTDRTGELFF
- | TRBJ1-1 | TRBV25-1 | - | TGTGCCAGCAGTGACCAGGGGCGACAGTTCTCCCTCTTT | CASSDQGRQFSLF
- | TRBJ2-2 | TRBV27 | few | TGTGCCAGCAGTTTAGTGGGGGGGGCATTCGGGGAGCTGTTTTTT | CASSLVGGAFGELFF
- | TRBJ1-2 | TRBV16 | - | TGTGCCAGCAGCCAATCCACAGTGAATGGCTACACCTTC | CASSQSTVNGYTF
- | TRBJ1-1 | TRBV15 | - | TGTGCCACCAGCAGAGATCTAGGCATGAACACTGAAGCTTTCTTT | CATSRDLGMNTEAFF
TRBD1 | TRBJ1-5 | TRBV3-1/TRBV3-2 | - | TGTGCCAGCAGTTACCAGGGACAGGGTAATCAGCCCCAGCATTTT | CASSYQGQGNQPQHF
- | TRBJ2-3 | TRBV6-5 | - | TGTGCCAGCAGCTGGGGGCGGCCAGGCACAGATACGCAGTATTTT | CASSWGRPGTDTQYF
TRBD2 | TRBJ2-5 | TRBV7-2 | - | TGTGCCAGCAGCTCTGGGCATTCAGCGGGAGGGGAAGAGACCCAGTACTTC | CASSSGHSAGGEETQYF
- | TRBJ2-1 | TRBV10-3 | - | TGTGCCATCAGTGATTATAGCGGTTCCCTTAATGAGCAGTTCTTC | CAISDYSGSLNEQFF
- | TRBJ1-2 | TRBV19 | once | TGTGCCAGTAGTAGAAGCGCAGGGTTAGTAGAAGGCTACACCTTC | CASSRSAGLVEGYTF
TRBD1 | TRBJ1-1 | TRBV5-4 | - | TGTGCCAGCAGCCCCCCGACAGGGACCACTGAAGCTTTCTTT | CASSPPTGTTEAFF
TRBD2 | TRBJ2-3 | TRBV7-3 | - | TGTGCCAGCAGCTTAAGTGGCGGGAGTACAGATACGCAGTATTTT | CASSLSGGSTDTQYF